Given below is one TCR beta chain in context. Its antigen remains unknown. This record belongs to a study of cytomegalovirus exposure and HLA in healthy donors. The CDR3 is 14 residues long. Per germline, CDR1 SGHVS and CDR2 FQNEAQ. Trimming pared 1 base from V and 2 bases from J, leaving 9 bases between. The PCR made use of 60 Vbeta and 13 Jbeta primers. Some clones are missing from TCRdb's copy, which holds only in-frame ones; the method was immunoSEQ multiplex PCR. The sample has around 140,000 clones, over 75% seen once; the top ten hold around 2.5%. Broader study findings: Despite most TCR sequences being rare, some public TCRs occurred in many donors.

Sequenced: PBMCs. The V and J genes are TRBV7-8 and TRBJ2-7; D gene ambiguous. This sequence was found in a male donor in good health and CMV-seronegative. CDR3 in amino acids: CASSLGGLTYEQYF. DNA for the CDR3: TGTGCCAGCAGCTTAGGCGGTCTAACCTACGAGCAGTACTTC.